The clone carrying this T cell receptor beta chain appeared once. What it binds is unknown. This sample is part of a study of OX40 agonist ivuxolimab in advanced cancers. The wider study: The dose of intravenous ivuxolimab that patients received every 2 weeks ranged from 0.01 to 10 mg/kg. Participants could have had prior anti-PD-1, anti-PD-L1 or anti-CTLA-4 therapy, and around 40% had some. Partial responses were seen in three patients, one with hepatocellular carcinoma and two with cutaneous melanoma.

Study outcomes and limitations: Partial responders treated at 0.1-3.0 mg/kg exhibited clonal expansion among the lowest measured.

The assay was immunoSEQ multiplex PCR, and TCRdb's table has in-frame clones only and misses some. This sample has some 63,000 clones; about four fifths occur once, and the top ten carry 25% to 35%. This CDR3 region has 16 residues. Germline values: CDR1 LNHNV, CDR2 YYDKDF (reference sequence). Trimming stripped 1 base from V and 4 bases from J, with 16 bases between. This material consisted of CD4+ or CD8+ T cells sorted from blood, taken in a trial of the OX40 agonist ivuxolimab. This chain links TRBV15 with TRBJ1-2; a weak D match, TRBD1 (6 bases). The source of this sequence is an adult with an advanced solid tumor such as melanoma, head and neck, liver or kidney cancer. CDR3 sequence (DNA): TGTGCCACCAGCAGAGGCGAGACAGGCCGCTTCTATGGCTACACCTTC. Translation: CATSRGETGRFYGYTF.